This TCR beta chain came from a study of vaccination effects on CD4 cells after COVID-19 (dated 2022 in TCRdb). Background for the entire study: Across the study, the median time from the second dose to post-vaccine sampling was 72 days (range 14 to 241). SARS-CoV-2 spike-specific CD4+ TCR repertoires from before and after mRNA vaccination were compared in COVID-19 convalescent patients and in infection-naive vaccine recipients. A total of 10 COVID-19 convalescent patients and a few SARS-CoV-2-naive healthy vaccine recipients were included in the full study. In the study, cultures from other donors were sequenced using the Oncomine TCR Beta short-read assay on an Illumina iSeq 100.

Points the paper makes about the study in general: Marked clonal contraction was observed in both infection-induced and vaccine-induced clones at late post-vaccination timepoints, consistent with waning T cell responses. The study was limited by a small number of convalescent patients, and early post-infection timepoints were lacking. Among healthy vaccine recipients, nearly all vaccine-induced clones were SARS-CoV-2 mono-reactive, and just 1 of 255 was cross-reactive with common cold coronaviruses.

In the ViraFEST assay, PBMC were stimulated with viral peptide pools, and TCR sequencing was then used to find antigen-specific CD4+ T cell clonotypes based on their expansion. After about 10 days of culture, CD4+ T cells were isolated with the EasySep CD4+ T cell isolation kit. Each participant received two doses of an mRNA SARS-CoV-2 vaccine, either BNT162b2 or mRNA-1273. Healthy vaccine recipients had no prior SARS-CoV-2 infection, confirmed by negative nucleocapsid antibodies before and after vaccination. Each well held some 1.9 million PBMC cultured in IMDM containing approximately 5.2% human AB serum, around 10 IU/ml IL-2 and gentamicin, along with around 9.1 ug/ml peptides. On days 3 and 7, half of the culture medium was replaced with fresh IL-2-containing medium. Each peptide stimulation condition was cultured in triplicate wells unless otherwise noted. PBMC were separated from whole blood using Ficoll-Paque Plus gradient centrifugation and were then either cryopreserved at -140C or used fresh. The overlapping peptide pools covered the spike proteins of SARS-CoV-2 as well as those of the common cold coronaviruses HCoV-NL63, HCoV-OC43 and HCoV-229E. Genomic DNA was extracted from cultured CD4+ T cells with the QIAamp micro DNA kit.

To note about this clone: Its antigen is currently not known. No base qualities exist here, and no much larger clone lies one base off it.

The library was generated by the immunoSEQ multiplex PCR assay. DNA from the cultured and isolated CD4+ T cells underwent TCR beta CDR3 sequencing. The study's processing was this. Non-productive TCR sequences were removed, reads were trimmed to the CDR3 region, and CDR3s of at least 7 amino acids were retained. The MANAFEST web app was used to identify antigen-specific clonotypes by comparing expansion in peptide wells with expansion in reference cultures. Positive clones required FDR<0.05 expansion versus reference and all other wells, odds ratio above 5, and frequency above 0.1% in two replicate wells. A clonotype was defined as cross-reactive if the clonotype was significantly expanded both in SARS-CoV-2 spike wells and in at least one common cold coronavirus spike condition. CDR3 similarity was assessed by Levenshtein distance with the stringdist R package, and unrooted trees were built with ape in R 3.6.1. The table was pulled from immuneACCESS by TCRdb, which kept in-frame rearrangements only. Such tables lose some clones; where checked, under half of the loss comes from unresolved V genes, and the rest has no known cause. The D gene and trimming were derived from the DNA, and the V and J assignments and clone size from that table. The sample yields about 15,000 clones; 70% to 80% were counted once. The ten largest clonotypes hold roughly 20% of the sample.

This receptor was obtained from a human donor who received a COVID-19 vaccine. The sample in question was CD4+ T cells from PBMCs cultured with HCoV-NL63 spike peptides, obtained after COVID-19 vaccination. This specimen's cell subset or site label, per the study, means: HCoV-NL63 spike overlapping peptide pool stimulation.

The CDR3 protein is CASRTPRTGETQYF. The DNA sequence follows: TGTGCCAGCAGAACTCCCCGAACTGGGGAGACCCAGTACTTC. The chain joins TRBV28 to TRBJ2-5, with the D gene call left open. The V and J ends are trimmed by 6 bases and 5 bases, leaving 16 bases between them. Including the terminal cysteine and phenylalanine, the CDR3 comprises 14 residues. The DNA shown is the 42-base CDR3, in frame from base 1. Sequences MDHEN (CDR1) and SYDVKM (CDR2) are obtained from the germline V gene.